What follows describes a single TCR beta chain. Which antigen it targets is not known. No much larger clone exists at a distance of one base, and base qualities are not known. These data belong to a study of OX40 agonist ivuxolimab in advanced cancers. Notes on the research overall: The costimulatory receptor OX40 (CD134) was targeted by ivuxolimab, a fully human IgG2 agonistic monoclonal antibody. The paper describes the monotherapy dose-escalation part (N of about 50 patients) of the phase I trial of ivuxolimab. Partial responses occurred in three dose-escalation patients: two with cutaneous melanoma and one with hepatocellular carcinoma. A male proportion of roughly 80% and a mean age of 60 years, ranging from about 23 to 90, were recorded for the dose-escalation cohort. Peripheral TCRbeta sequencing aimed to test whether ivuxolimab altered TCR sequence diversity and caused clonal T-cell expansion. Among the roughly 52 dose-escalation patients, approximately 20 had hepatocellular carcinoma, 15 melanoma, 9 renal cell carcinoma and 9 head and neck cancer. Intravenous ivuxolimab was administered to patients every 2 weeks at six dose levels: 0.01, 0.1, 0.3, 1.5, 3 and 10 mg/kg. Patients were allowed to have had prior anti-PD-1, anti-PD-L1 or anti-CTLA-4 therapy, and less than 45% of the dose-escalation patients had previously received checkpoint inhibitors. Here is what the overall study found, with its caveats: On average, CD8+ T cells showed more expanded clones than CD4+ T cells after ivuxolimab. In the 0.1-3.0 mg/kg groups, partial responders were among the patients with the lowest normalized peripheral clonal expansion, particularly in CD8+ T cells. The antigen specificity of the peripheral T cells that underwent clonal expansion was not determined. Clonal expansion of both CD4+ and CD8+ blood T cells was observed from baseline to week 6 at doses 0.1 to 3.0 mg/kg. Low levels of normalized T-cell clonal expansion were also shown by some nonresponding patients.

Patients with a history of autoimmune disease or receiving systemic immunosuppression were excluded from the trial. Peripheral blood for TCR sequencing was collected from all dose cohorts at baseline, on cycle 4 day 1, and on cycle 7 day 1. Samples were obtained from an open-label, multicenter, first-in-human phase I dose-escalation trial of ivuxolimab. The trial enrolled adults with locally advanced or metastatic head and neck squamous cell, hepatocellular, melanoma or renal cell carcinoma. Before TCR sequencing, CD4+ T cells and CD8+ T cells from peripheral blood were sorted into separate populations. Genomic DNA was extracted from sorted cells for sequencing of the TCRbeta CDR3 region. TCRbeta CDR3 regions were sequenced using the immunoSEQ Assay. Sourced from immuneACCESS, this table was stored by TCRdb with only in-frame sequences that have V and J called. A share of the clones is absent; for the studies checked, an unresolved V gene accounts for under half, and the remainder has no known explanation. For this sample the table gives tens of thousands of clones, of which 80% were detected only once. The top ten clonotypes cover roughly a tenth of the sample.

Sequences MNHNS (CDR1) and SASEGT (CDR2) are obtained from the germline V gene. The CDR3 runs 13 amino acids, cysteine and phenylalanine included. Left in the record is the CDR3 DNA by itself, 39 bases read in frame from the first base. Here V drops 3 bases and J drops 9 bases, and the junction holds 4 bases not matched to any gene. Recombination connected TRBV6-1 to TRBJ2-1, with 8 bases matching TRBD2. Sequencing used CD4+ or CD8+ T cells sorted from blood, obtained in a trial of the OX40 agonist ivuxolimab. This clonotype was obtained from an adult with an advanced solid tumor such as melanoma, head and neck, liver or kidney cancer. CDR3 reads: CASSEFSGTEQFF. The nucleotide sequence reads TGTGCCAGCAGTGAGTTTAGCGGGACTGAGCAGTTCTTC.